This T cell receptor beta chain was recovered during a study of Tregs in tolerant kidney transplant recipients. Profiling relied on immunoSEQ multiplex PCR, and the TCRdb table lists in-frame clones only, not all of them. Of tens of thousands of clones listed, roughly nine tenths are singletons. This sequence was found in a human donor in good health. The sequenced sample consisted of Tregs from blood.

The CDR3 DNA reads TGTGCCTGGAGTAAGATAGCGGGCACAGATACGCAGTATTTT. It codes for CAWSKIAGTDTQYF. The chain links TRBV30 to TRBJ2-3; possibly TRBD2 for D (6 bases). The length of the CDR3 is 14 residues. V lost 2 bases, J lost 1 base, and 10 bases lay in between. Per germline, CDR1 GTSNPN and CDR2 SVGIG (reference sequence).